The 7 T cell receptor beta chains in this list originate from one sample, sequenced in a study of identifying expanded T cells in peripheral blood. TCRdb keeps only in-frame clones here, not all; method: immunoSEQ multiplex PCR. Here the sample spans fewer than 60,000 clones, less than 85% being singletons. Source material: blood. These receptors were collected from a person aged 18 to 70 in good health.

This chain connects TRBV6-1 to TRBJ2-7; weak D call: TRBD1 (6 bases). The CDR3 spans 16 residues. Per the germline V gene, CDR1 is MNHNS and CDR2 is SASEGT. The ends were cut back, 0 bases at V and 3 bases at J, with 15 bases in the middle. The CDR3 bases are TGTGCCAGCAGTGAAGCGTGGCAGGGGACAATCTACGAGCAGTACTTC. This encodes CASSEAWQGTIYEQYF.

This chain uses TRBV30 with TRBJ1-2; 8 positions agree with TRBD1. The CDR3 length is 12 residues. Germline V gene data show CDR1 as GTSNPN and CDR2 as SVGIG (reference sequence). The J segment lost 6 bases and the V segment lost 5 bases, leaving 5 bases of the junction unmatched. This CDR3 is CAWRTGNDGYTF. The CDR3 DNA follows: TGTGCCTGGCGGACAGGGAACGATGGCTACACCTTC.

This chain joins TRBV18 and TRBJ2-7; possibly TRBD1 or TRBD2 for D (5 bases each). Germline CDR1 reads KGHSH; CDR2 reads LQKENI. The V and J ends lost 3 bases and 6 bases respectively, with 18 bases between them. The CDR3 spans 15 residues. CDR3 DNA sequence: TGTGCCAGCTCACCTAGGAGCGCCACGGGGCGCGAGCAGTACTTC. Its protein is CASSPRSATGREQYF.

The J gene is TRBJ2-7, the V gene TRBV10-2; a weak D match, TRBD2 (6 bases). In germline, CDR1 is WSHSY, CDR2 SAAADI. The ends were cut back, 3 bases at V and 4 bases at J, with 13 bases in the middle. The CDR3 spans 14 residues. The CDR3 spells CASSERGMRYEQYF. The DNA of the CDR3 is TGCGCCAGCAGTGAACGGGGGATGAGGTACGAGCAGTACTTC.

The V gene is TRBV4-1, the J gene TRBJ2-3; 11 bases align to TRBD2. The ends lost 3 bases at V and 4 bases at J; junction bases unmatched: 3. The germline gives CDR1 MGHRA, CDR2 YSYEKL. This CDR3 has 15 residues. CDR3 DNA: TGCGCCAGCAGCCAGCAGACTAGCGGGGCAGATACGCAGTATTTT. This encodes CASSQQTSGADTQYF.

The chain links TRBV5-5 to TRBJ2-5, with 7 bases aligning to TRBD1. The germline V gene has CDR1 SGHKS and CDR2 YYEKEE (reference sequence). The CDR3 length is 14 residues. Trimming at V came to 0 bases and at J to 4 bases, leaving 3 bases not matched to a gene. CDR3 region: CASSLGQGGETQYF. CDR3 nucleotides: TGTGCCAGCAGCTTGGGACAGGGTGGAGAGACCCAGTACTTC.

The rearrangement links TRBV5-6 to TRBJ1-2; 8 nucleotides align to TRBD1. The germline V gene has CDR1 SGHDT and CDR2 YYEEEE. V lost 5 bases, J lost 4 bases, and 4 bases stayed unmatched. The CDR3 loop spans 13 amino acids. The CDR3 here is CASSQDRGYGYTF. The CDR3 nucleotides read TGTGCCAGCAGTCAAGACAGGGGCTATGGCTACACCTTC.